The 10 T cell receptor beta chains listed next were all sequenced from one sample in a study of CD8 T cell repertoires and HIV-1 epitope variants. Clones were sequenced by immunoSEQ multiplex PCR, and TCRdb holds only the in-frame ones, with some missing. This table has some 100,000 clones, over 70% appearing once. The specimen was uncultured baseline CD8+ T cells from peripheral blood mononuclear cells (PBMCs). Every receptor here comes from a male donor with HIV.

V gene TRBV19 combines with J gene TRBJ2-1; D not certain. Between the trimmed V and J ends, which lost 5 bases and 0 bases, there was a span of 14 bases. Germline assignment: CDR1 LNHDA and CDR2 SQIVND (reference sequence). CDR3 length: 16 amino acids. The DNA for the CDR3 is TGTGCCAGTAGTTATGTCACTGGTCGCTCCTACAATGAGCAGTTCTTC. As protein: CASSYVTGRSYNEQFF.

This clone showed up just a few times. The V and J genes are TRBV6-5 and TRBJ2-7; perhaps TRBD1 as D (5 bases). Germline CDR1 reads MNHEY; CDR2 reads SVGAGI. The CDR3 is 14 amino acids. Trimming took 2 bases from V and 3 from J, leaving 11 bases between them. CDR3 bases: TGTGCCAGCAGTTACGGCGGTAGGGGCTACGAGCAGTACTTC. Its translation is CASSYGGRGYEQYF.

This sequence joins TRBV18 and TRBJ2-7, with D perhaps TRBD2 (7 bases). The CDR3 is made up of 14 amino acids. Germline V CDR1 and CDR2: KGHSH, LQKENI. V was cut by 3 bases and J by 5 bases, with 14 bases left in between. The CDR3 loop is CASSPSGGHHEQYF. As DNA, the CDR3 is TGTGCCAGCTCACCCTCCGGGGGGCACCACGAGCAGTACTTC.

The V call is TRBV28, the J call TRBJ1-1; 10 positions match TRBD1. The germline V gene encodes CDR1 MDHEN and CDR2 SYDVKM. The CDR3 contains 15 residues. With V trimmed by 3 bases and J by 1 base, 2 bases remained unmatched. The CDR3, as DNA: TGTGCCAGCAGTTTGCGGGACAGGGGGAACACTGAAGCTTTCTTT. Its translation: CASSLRDRGNTEAFF.

The chain combines TRBV5-6 with TRBJ2-6; possible D gene TRBD1, 6 bases. The CDR3 extends over 17 amino acids. Per germline, CDR1 SGHDT and CDR2 YYEEEE. V shed 4 bases and J shed 0 bases, with 14 bases lying between them. The CDR3 DNA is TGTGCCAGCAGCCCACCCGGGACACTCTCTGGGGCCAACGTCCTGACTTTC. Its protein is CASSPPGTLSGANVLTF. The full variable domain, completed using reference TRBV5-6 and TRBJ2-6, is DAGVTQSPTHLIKTRGQQVTLRCSPKSGHDTVSWYQQALGQGPQFIFQYYEEEERQRGNFPDRFSGHQFPNYSSELNVNALLLGDSALYLCASSPPGTLSGANVLTFGAGSRLTVL.

The CDR3 protein is CASSHDSFLWEQYF. The DNA for the CDR3 is TGTGCCAGCAGCCATGACAGCTTTCTATGGGAGCAGTACTTC. The rearrangement uses TRBV11-2 and TRBJ2-7; the D gene is possibly TRBD1 (5 bases). V dropped 5 bases and J dropped 7 bases, with 18 bases sitting between them. Germline values: CDR1 SGHAT, CDR2 FQNNGV. The CDR3 has 14 amino acids.

The chain uses TRBV7-3 and TRBJ2-3; D unresolved. Germline CDR1 and CDR2: SGHTA and FQGTGA. V dropped 4 bases and J dropped 2 bases, with 7 bases sitting between them. The CDR3 covers 13 residues. Here the CDR3 reads CASSSTATDTQYF. CDR3 DNA: TGTGCCAGCAGCTCCACGGCCACAGATACGCAGTATTTT. Combining the CDR3 with reference TRBV7-3 and TRBJ2-3 gives the whole variable domain GAGVSQTPSNKVTEKGKYVELRCDPISGHTALYWYRQSLGQGPEFLIYFQGTGAADDSGLPNDRFFAVRPEGSVSTLKIQRTERGDSAVYLCASSSTATDTQYFGPGTRLTVL.

The chain recombines TRBV10-2 with TRBJ1-3; TRBD1 aligns across 8 bases. CDR1 is WSHSY, CDR2 SAAADI, per germline. Unmatched junction bases numbered 4, after V lost 0 bases and J lost 3 bases. The CDR3 spans 16 residues. The CDR3 bases are TGCGCCAGCAGTGAGTCCCAGGGGGCAGGTGGAAACACCATATATTTT. Amino acids: CASSESQGAGGNTIYF.

The V and J genes are TRBV28 and TRBJ1-2, with unresolved D. Looked up from germline, CDR1 is MDHEN and CDR2 is SYDVKM. V lost 4 bases to trimming and J lost 11 bases, with 20 bases between them. This CDR3 is 14 amino acids long. In DNA, the CDR3 is TGTGCCAGCAGTTCCCTTCTCTGGTTCTCTGGTTACACCTTC. Protein sequence: CASSSLLWFSGYTF.

The chain is built from TRBV7-2 and TRBJ2-7; 8 positions match TRBD1. The CDR3 contains 14 residues. The ends lost 2 bases at V and 5 bases at J; junction bases unmatched: 5. Germline lookup yields CDR1 SGHTA and CDR2 FQGNSA. The CDR3 sequence is CASSLRQGSHEQYF. DNA for the CDR3: TGTGCCAGCAGCTTACGACAGGGGTCCCACGAGCAGTACTTC.